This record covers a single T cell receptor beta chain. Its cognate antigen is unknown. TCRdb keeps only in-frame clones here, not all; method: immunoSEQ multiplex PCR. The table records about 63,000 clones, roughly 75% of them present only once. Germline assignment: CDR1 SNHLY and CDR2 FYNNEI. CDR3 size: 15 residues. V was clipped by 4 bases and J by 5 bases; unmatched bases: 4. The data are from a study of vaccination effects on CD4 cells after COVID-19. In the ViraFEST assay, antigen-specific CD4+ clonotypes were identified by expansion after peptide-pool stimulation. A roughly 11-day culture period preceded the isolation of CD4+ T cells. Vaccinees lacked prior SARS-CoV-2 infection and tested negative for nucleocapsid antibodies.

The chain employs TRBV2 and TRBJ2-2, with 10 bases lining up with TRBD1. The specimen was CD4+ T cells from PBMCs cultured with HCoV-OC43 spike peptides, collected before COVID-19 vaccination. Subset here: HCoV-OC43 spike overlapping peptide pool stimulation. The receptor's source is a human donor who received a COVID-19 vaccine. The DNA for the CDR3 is TGTGCCAGCAGTGGGACAGGGGGTGAAACCGGGGAGCTGTTTTTT. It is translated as CASSGTGGETGELFF.